This entry is about one T cell receptor (beta chain). This clonotype ranks as medium-sized (0.01 to 0.1%) by frequency alone, as no count is recorded. Its antigen remains undetermined. This record comes from a study of human CD8 memory T cell subsets (dated by TCRdb to the early 2020s). With regard to the full study: To assess clonal relationships, the TCRbeta repertoires of stem-like (TSTEM), progenitor exhausted-like (TPEX) and effector memory CD8+ T cell subsets were compared. TCRbeta repertoires were obtained from TSTEM, TPEX and effector memory subsets contributed by each of about 6 donors.

These reads were obtained on a NextSeq 550. A Human TCR Profiling Kit was used to prepare UMI-labeled 5' RACE TCRbeta libraries. Every TCRbeta library was prepared in parallel with an identical number of PCR cycles. Per the authors' processing: Each TCRbeta library contained between roughly 2,600 and 20,000 functional CDR3beta clonotypes. MIGEC 1.2.9 was used for UMI extraction and consensus assembly, with a minimum of three reads required per UMI. MiXCR 3.0.3 was used to extract in-frame CDR3beta repertoires. Diversity metrics were computed in VDJtools 1.2.1 after downsampling each sample to 42,000 randomly selected UMIs. Repertoire overlap metrics D, R and F2 were calculated in VDJtools for the top 3,000 clones of each sample pair. After the reads were reprocessed by TCRdb, one entry was made per CDR3 protein sequence, with no DNA. TCRdb assigned the V and J calls; the authors' analysis was not used. The table for this sample shows under 8,500 distinct CDR3 sequences. The ten largest make up roughly 25% of the sample.

On the study overall, not on this receptor specifically: Normalized Shannon-Wiener diversity was similarly high in the TSTEM and TPEX subsets, while the effector memory subsets were comparatively less diverse. The stem-like TSTEM and TPEX subsets each shared clonotypes with effector memory cells, but the TSTEM and TPEX repertoires had minimal overlap with each other, suggesting distinct antigen spectra. Only TCRbeta chains were sequenced, and repertoire comparisons rested on a handful of donors tested with paired t-tests and Bonferroni correction. Chao1 estimates suggested greater repertoire diversity in TSTEM than in TPEX subsets, potentially reflecting a broader range of specificities.

Reading the germline V gene gives CDR1 ENHRY and CDR2 SYGVKD. From the cysteine through the phenylalanine, the CDR3 covers 13 amino acids. DNA is not recorded here. CCR7+ PD-1- TIGIT- cells were classified as stem-like memory CD8+ T cells (TSTEM). Peripheral blood mononuclear cells were isolated from healthy donor buffy coats by density gradient separation. Negative magnetic separation using EasySep or MojoSort CD8+ T cell isolation kits was how the study enriched total CD8+ T cells. An RNeasy Mini Kit was used to extract total RNA from duplicate vials of over 130,000 sorted CD8+ T cells per subset. PBMCs were used either fresh or after being cryopreserved in fetal bovine serum containing roughly 10% DMSO. CD8+ T cell subsets were sorted to purity by fluorescence-activated cell sorting on a FACSAria III.

The specimen sequenced was CD8+ stem-like memory T cells (TSCM and TCM) sorted from PBMCs. The cell subset or site label, read with the paper, signifies: stem-like memory CD8 T cells (TSTEM), CCR7+ PD-1- TIGIT-. This TCR was recovered from a human donor in good health. The sequence joins TRBV10-3 to TRBJ2-7. The CDR3 corresponds to CAISSDGSYEQYF.